The 21 T cell receptor beta chains below were found in one sample sequenced in a study of coeliac disease. Study conclusions and caveats: Lower clonality than controls marked TRB and TRG repertoires from active celiac intraepithelial and lamina propria samples.

Antigen specificity for these receptors is unknown. Method: immunoSEQ multiplex PCR; TCRdb's copy keeps in-frame clones and lacks some. The sample has approximately 6,700 clones; 60% to 70% are singletons. Sequencing was performed on lamina propria lymphocytes from the gut. These receptors came from a woman younger than 35 with active celiac disease.

The chain couples TRBV11-2 to TRBJ2-3; a possible D gene is TRBD1 (7 bases). Germline-derived CDR1 and CDR2 are SGHAT and FQNNGV. Trimming cost V 5 bases and J 6 bases, with 12 bases left between them. This CDR3 is 13 amino acids long. CDR3 amino acids: CASSQGGADTQYF. The CDR3 DNA reads TGTGCCAGCAGCCAGGGGGGCGCGGATACGCAGTATTTT. Full variable domain (rest looked up from reference TRBV11-2 and TRBJ2-3): EAGVAQSPRYKIIEKRQSVAFWCNPISGHATLYWYQQILGQGPKLLIQFQNNGVVDDSQLPKDRFSAERLKGVDSTLKIQPAKLEDSAVYLCASSQGGADTQYFGPGTRLTVL.

This chain joins TRBV5-1 and TRBJ2-7, with 9 bases that match TRBD1. Trimming took 3 bases from V and 0 from J; bases not matched to a gene: 7. CDR3 size: 16 residues. Per the germline V gene, CDR1 is SGHRS and CDR2 is YFSETQ. Written as DNA, the CDR3 is TGCGCCAGCAGCTATATATCGGGACAGGGCTCCTACGAGCAGTACTTC. Its protein is CASSYISGQGSYEQYF.

V is TRBV5-4 and J is TRBJ2-7; tentatively, D is TRBD2 (6 bases). Germline V gene lookup returns CDR1 SGHNT and CDR2 YYREEE (reference sequence). V lost 4 bases, J lost 4 bases, and 15 bases lay in between. This CDR3 has 14 amino acids. DNA for the CDR3: TGTGCCAGCAGCCATCCCCGGGAGCCATACGAGCAGTACTTC. It is translated as CASSHPREPYEQYF.

This clone has just a few counts. V usage is TRBV5-1 and J usage is TRBJ1-2; 9 positions agree with TRBD1. Per the germline V gene, CDR1 is SGHRS and CDR2 is YFSETQ. CDR3 length: 12 residues. V dropped 3 bases and J dropped 7; count of bases not matched to a gene: 1. In DNA, the CDR3 is TGCGCCAGCAGCTGGGACAGGGTTGGCTACACCTTC. Residues: CASSWDRVGYTF.

This chain uses TRBV15 with TRBJ1-2; 7 bases fit TRBD1. This CDR3 spans 13 amino acids. Germline V gives CDR1 LNHNV, CDR2 YYDKDF (reference sequence). Losses at the gene ends were 0 bases for V and 12 bases for J; bases not matched to a gene: 7. The CDR3 sequence is CATSRDQTGWDTF. In DNA form, the CDR3 reads TGTGCCACCAGCAGAGACCAGACAGGGTGGGACACCTTC. The complete variable domain, with remaining parts taken from reference TRBV15 and TRBJ1-2, reads DAMVIQNPRYQVTQFGKPVTLSCSQTLNHNVMYWYQQKSSQAPKLLFHYYDKDFNNEADTPDNFQSRRPNTSFCFLDIRSPGLGDTAMYLCATSRDQTGWDTFGSGTRLTVV.

This clone was counted between two and nine times. The genes are TRBV10-3 and TRBJ2-1; tentatively, D is TRBD1 (6 bases). V lost 5 bases to trimming and J lost 6 bases, with 14 bases between them. The CDR3 is made up of 14 amino acids. Germline lookup yields CDR1 ENHRY and CDR2 SYGVKD. CDR3: CAISRTELRNEQFF. The CDR3 region has the DNA TGTGCCATCAGTAGGACAGAGCTCCGCAATGAGCAGTTCTTC.

This clone was seen a handful of times. The chain uses TRBV29-1 and TRBJ2-7; D is possibly TRBD2 (7 bases). V was shortened by 4 bases and J by 1 base, with 17 bases between the two germline ends. CDR3 length equals 15 residues. Germline V gene sequence: CDR1 SQVTM, CDR2 ANQGSEA. The CDR3 coding sequence is TGCAGCGTTGGTGGGGGGGCTAGCGAGTCCTACGAGCAGTACTTC. This encodes CSVGGGASESYEQYF.

The sample holds a few counts of this clone. The rearrangement links TRBV5-6 to TRBJ2-5, with a weak D call TRBD1 (5 bases). The germline gives CDR1 SGHDT, CDR2 YYEEEE. The CDR3 totals 14 residues. The ends were cut back, 0 bases at V and 2 bases at J, with 8 bases in the middle. Written as DNA, the CDR3 is TGTGCCAGCAGCTTGGGGTCAGGGCAAGAGACCCAGTACTTC. Amino acids: CASSLGSGQETQYF.

The rearrangement uses TRBV28 and TRBJ2-7; 12 nucleotides align to TRBD2. The CDR3 has 15 amino acids. J gave up 7 bases and V 6 bases, and 10 bases lay outside the gene matches. CDR1 is MDHEN and CDR2 is SYDVKM in the germline V gene. The CDR3 protein is CASRLAGGPVWEQYF. The CDR3 nucleotides read TGTGCCAGCAGGCTAGCGGGAGGGCCGGTGTGGGAGCAGTACTTC. Looking up the rest from reference TRBV28 and TRBJ2-7 gives the full variable domain: DVKVTQSSRYLVKRTGEKVFLECVQDMDHENMFWYRQDPGLGLRLIYFSYDVKMKEKGDIPEGYSVSREKKERFSLILESASTNQTSMYLCASRLAGGPVWEQYFGPGTRLTVT.

This rearrangement joins TRBV15 to TRBJ2-5; 12 nucleotides line up with TRBD2. The CDR3 runs to 18 residues. The ends lost 0 bases at V and 2 bases at J; junction bases unmatched: 7. Germline V gene data show CDR1 as LNHNV and CDR2 as YYDKDF (reference sequence). CDR3 DNA sequence: TGTGCCACCAGCAGAGATCCTAGGACTAGCGGGGTACAAGAGACCCAGTACTTC. Protein: CATSRDPRTSGVQETQYF.

This clone was seen only once. This chain joins TRBV5-1 and TRBJ1-2; D perhaps matches TRBD1 (6 bases). The V end was cut by 0 bases, the J end by 4 bases, with 10 bases between. The germline V gene has CDR1 SGHRS and CDR2 YFSETQ. The CDR3 totals 14 residues. The CDR3 sequence is CASSLEGGSYGYTF. DNA of the CDR3: TGCGCCAGCAGCTTGGAGGGGGGGAGCTATGGCTACACCTTC. Drawing the rest from reference TRBV5-1 and TRBJ1-2, the complete variable domain is KAGVTQTPRYLIKTRGQQVTLSCSPISGHRSVSWYQQTPGQGLQFLFEYFSETQRNKGNFPGRFSGRQFSNSRSEMNVSTLELGDSALYLCASSLEGGSYGYTFGSGTRLTVV.

The chain recombines TRBV6-1 with TRBJ2-7; 11 nucleotides match TRBD1. V lost 7 bases and J lost 5; bases outside the gene matches: 7. Per germline, CDR1 MNHNS and CDR2 SASEGT. The CDR3 is made up of 14 amino acids. CDR3 loop: CASNGQGAKDEQYF. DNA of the CDR3: TGTGCCAGCAATGGACAGGGGGCAAAAGACGAGCAGTACTTC.

The gene calls are TRBV6-6 and TRBJ1-1; possible D gene TRBD1, 6 bases. Germline V lookup: CDR1 MNHNY, CDR2 SVGAGI (reference sequence). The length of the CDR3 is 12 residues. V gave up 6 bases and J gave up 4 bases, with 9 bases separating them. CDR3 bases: TGTGCCAGCAGGGGAGGGGGCACTGAAGCTTTCTTT. Translating it yields CASRGGGTEAFF.

The rearrangement joins TRBV7-2 to TRBJ2-3; TRBD2 is a possible D gene (6 bases). V gave up 1 base and J gave up 3 bases, with 11 bases separating them. The CDR3 has 15 residues. Germline V gene sequence: CDR1 SGHTA, CDR2 FQGNSA. The CDR3 reads CASSLDSGGTDTQYF. CDR3 nucleotides: TGTGCCAGCAGCTTAGACAGTGGGGGGACAGATACGCAGTATTTT.

The CDR3 loop reads CASSIEGAYGYTF. The CDR3 region has the DNA TGTGCCAGTAGTATAGAGGGGGCCTATGGCTACACCTTC. The V and J genes are TRBV19 and TRBJ1-2; maybe TRBD1 (6 bases). This CDR3 region has 13 residues. CDR1 is LNHDA, CDR2 SQIVND, per germline (reference sequence). V was shortened by 0 bases and J by 4 bases, with 6 bases between the two germline ends.

This sequence joins TRBV7-8 and TRBJ1-1, with TRBD1 identical over 7 bases. CDR3 length: 15 residues. The V gene end was trimmed by 2 bases and the J gene end by 1 base; junction bases not matched to a gene: 4. Germline-derived CDR1 and CDR2 are SGHVS and FQNEAQ. The CDR3 DNA reads as TGTGCCAGCAGCTTATGGGGGACAGAGAACACTGAAGCTTTCTTT. Residues: CASSLWGTENTEAFF.

This clone was found a few times. The chain links TRBV6-5 to TRBJ2-2; no clear D. This CDR3 is 13 amino acids long. Germline-derived CDR1 and CDR2 are MNHEY and SVGAGI. The V end lost 5 bases, the J end lost 4 bases, and 8 bases lay between the germline ends. The CDR3 here is CASSKARTGELFF. The CDR3 DNA is TGTGCCAGCAGTAAAGCCCGCACCGGGGAGCTGTTTTTT.

This sequence joins TRBV9 and TRBJ2-1, with TRBD2 matching over 8 bases. V was clipped by 7 bases and J by 6 bases; unmatched bases: 9. CDR3 size: 14 residues. CDR1 SGDLS and CDR2 YYNGEE come from the germline V gene. CDR3 residues: CASGGTSPFNEQFF. The CDR3, as DNA: TGTGCCAGCGGGGGGACTAGTCCTTTCAATGAGCAGTTCTTC.

This clone has only a few counts. This chain uses TRBV6-1 with TRBJ1-2; weak D call: TRBD1 (5 bases). The CDR3 contains 17 residues. Germline V gene data show CDR1 as MNHNS and CDR2 as SASEGT. The V end lost 2 bases, the J end lost 4 bases, and 20 bases lay between the germline ends. DNA of the CDR3: TGTGCCAGCAGTGAATCTTTAGACAGCGTCAGCTTCTATGGCTACACCTTC. Translating gives CASSESLDSVSFYGYTF.

The chain couples TRBV28 to TRBJ2-3; D is perhaps TRBD2 (6 bases). The germline CDR1 and CDR2 sequences are MDHEN and SYDVKM. V lost 7 bases and J 4 bases, leaving 18 bases between the germline ends. This CDR3 has 15 residues. CDR3 nucleotide sequence: TGTGCCAGCACCCGTAGCGGCTGGGGGGCAGATACGCAGTATTTT. This encodes CASTRSGWGADTQYF.

The rearrangement links TRBV11-3 to TRBJ1-1; no clear D. The CDR3 has 13 amino acids. The V end lost 3 bases, the J end lost 4 bases, and 9 bases lay between the germline ends. Germline-derived CDR1 and CDR2 are SGHNT and YENEEA. CDR3 nucleotides: TGTGCCAGCAGCTTCGACGGGGTCACTGAAGCTTTCTTT. The encoded protein is CASSFDGVTEAFF.